These T cell receptor beta chains were read from a single sample in a study of cytomegalovirus exposure and HLA in healthy donors. Some clones are missing from TCRdb's copy, which holds only in-frame ones; the method was immunoSEQ multiplex PCR. The repertoire holds around 120,000 clones, with around 80% as singletons. The sample taken for sequencing was PBMCs. The receptor set was obtained from a man between 45 and 60 years old in good health and CMV-seronegative. Both conserved end residues are part of each CDR3. The D gene is left open where the match is weak. Only part of the rows carry a size: once, few, many, or a class if the clone is expanded.

TRBV6-1,TRBJ2-1,few,NA,TGTGCCAGCAGTGAAATTCCGGGTCACTACAATGAGCAGTTCTTC,CASSEIPGHYNEQFF
TRBV9,TRBJ1-2,NA,NA,TGTGCCAGCAGCGTCCCAGGGGACGGCTACACCTTC,CASSVPGDGYTF
TRBV7-3,TRBJ2-7,once,TRBD1,TGTGCCAGCAGCCTTGGACAGGAACTTTACGAGCAGTACTTC,CASSLGQELYEQYF
TRBV5-1,TRBJ2-2,NA,TRBD1,TGCGCCAGCAGCGAAAGTCCGGGACAGGGCAGGATCGGGGAGCTGTTTTTT,CASSESPGQGRIGELFF
TRBV13,TRBJ2-1,NA,TRBD2,TGTGCCAGCAGCTTATCAAGTACGGGACTAGCCGTTCGCAATGAGCAGTTCTTC,CASSLSSTGLAVRNEQFF
TRBV6-5,TRBJ2-1,NA,NA,TGTGCCAGCAGTTATCTAAGCGGAAGCTCCTACAATGAGCAGTTCTTC,CASSYLSGSSYNEQFF
TRBV19,TRBJ1-5,NA,TRBD1,TGTGCCAGTACCCGGACAGGCTGGGGTCAGCCCCAGCATTTT,CASTRTGWGQPQHF
TRBV5-1,TRBJ1-4,NA,NA,TGCGCCAGCAGCTCCCGCGCGGGAGTAGCGGGTGAAAAACTGTTTTTT,CASSSRAGVAGEKLFF
TRBV4-2,TRBJ2-4,NA,TRBD2,TGTGCCAGCAGCCCAGTACCTAGCGGGGGTGGAGACATTCAGTACTTC,CASSPVPSGGGDIQYF
TRBV4-1,TRBJ2-7,NA,TRBD2,TGCGCCAGCAGCCAAGTGGAGACTAGCACCTACGAGCAGTACTTC,CASSQVETSTYEQYF
TRBV5-1,TRBJ2-3,NA,NA,TGCGCCAGCAGCTTGGGCCTCTCTGGCGGGGTAACAGATACGCAGTATTTT,CASSLGLSGGVTDTQYF
TRBV10-3,TRBJ2-2,NA,TRBD2,TGTGCCATCAGTGCCCCCGGACTAGCGGGGGGGTCCGGGGAGCTGTTTTTT,CAISAPGLAGGSGELFF
TRBV10-2,TRBJ2-3,NA,NA,TGCGCCAGCAGTGAGGGGACAACTAGCACAGATACGCAGTATTTT,CASSEGTTSTDTQYF
TRBV7-8,TRBJ1-1,NA,NA,TGTGCCAGCAGCTTAGCGCGGAGTCCCCTCGGCACGAACACTGAAGCTTTCTTT,CASSLARSPLGTNTEAFF
TRBV12-5,TRBJ1-2,NA,TRBD1,TGTGCTAGTGGACCGACCGGGACAGGGATAGACCAGTATGGCTACACCTTC,CASGPTGTGIDQYGYTF
TRBV19,TRBJ1-1,NA,NA,TGTGCCAGTAGTCCTGGGACTTACACTGAAGCTTTCTTT,CASSPGTYTEAFF
TRBV5-1,TRBJ2-5,NA,TRBD1,TGCGCCAGCAGCTTGGAGCACAGGGGAGAGACCCAGTACTTC,CASSLEHRGETQYF
TRBV2,TRBJ1-2,NA,NA,TGTGCCAGCAGTGACTTGGGGCTATATGGCTACACCTTC,CASSDLGLYGYTF
TRBV29-1,TRBJ2-3,NA,NA,TGCAGCGTCAGACAGTGGTTGAACACAGATACGCAGTATTTT,CSVRQWLNTDTQYF
TRBV11-1,TRBJ2-3,NA,NA,TGTGCCAGTACAGGTGACCGCACAGATACGCAGTATTTT,CASTGDRTDTQYF
TRBV7-6,TRBJ2-7,NA,NA,TGTGCCAGCAGCTTTGGGGAGAGCTCCTACGAGCAGTACTTC,CASSFGESSYEQYF
TRBV28,TRBJ2-5,NA,NA,TGTGCCAGCAGTTTGGGCGGGGTTGAGACCCAGTACTTC,CASSLGGVETQYF
TRBV4-1,TRBJ1-4,NA,NA,TGCGCCAGCAGCCTCAGGCCGAATGAAAAACTGTTTTTT,CASSLRPNEKLFF
TRBV6-5,TRBJ1-2,NA,NA,TGTGCCAGCAGTTACTCGGGGGGTGGCTACACCTTC,CASSYSGGGYTF
TRBV5-1,TRBJ1-3,NA,NA,TGCGCCAGCAGCCCGGACTTCACGCCGGGAAACACCATATATTTT,CASSPDFTPGNTIYF
TRBV7-2,TRBJ2-2,NA,TRBD2,TGTGCCAGCAGCTTATCGGGGGGGACCGGGGAGCTGTTTTTT,CASSLSGGTGELFF
TRBV5-6,TRBJ2-7,NA,NA,TGTGCCAGCAGCTACGGACAGAACTACGAGCAGTACTTC,CASSYGQNYEQYF
TRBV18,TRBJ2-5,few,TRBD1,TGTGCCAGCTCAAAGACAGGGGGGCAAGAGACCCAGTACTTC,CASSKTGGQETQYF
TRBV11-3,TRBJ1-1,NA,NA,TGTGCCAGCAGCCTGGACAGAAACACTGAAGCTTTCTTT,CASSLDRNTEAFF
TRBV9,TRBJ1-5,NA,TRBD1,TGTGCCAGCAGCGAGGGGGCAGGAACAAACAATCAGCCCCAGCATTTT,CASSEGAGTNNQPQHF
TRBV10-3,TRBJ2-5,NA,TRBD2,TGTGCCATCAAGCCGACTAGCGGGCAAGAGACCCAGTACTTC,CAIKPTSGQETQYF
TRBV5-1,TRBJ1-1,NA,NA,TGCGCCAGCAGCTGGGAGGACACATCGAACACTGAAGCTTTCTTT,CASSWEDTSNTEAFF
TRBV5-5,TRBJ1-4,NA,TRBD1,TGTGCCAGCAGCTGGACAGGGGTCCAGGGGGAAAAACTGTTTTTT,CASSWTGVQGEKLFF
TRBV10-3,TRBJ1-1,NA,NA,TGTGCCATCAGTGAGGTTGGGGGCGGTTTTGGGGGAGCTTTCTTT,CAISEVGGGFGGAFF
TRBV25-1,TRBJ2-5,NA,NA,TGTGCCAGCAGTGCCTCGGGGGGCCGAAGGGAGACCCAGTACTTC,CASSASGGRRETQYF
TRBV30,TRBJ2-3,NA,NA,TGTGCCTGGAGTTGGACCTCGACAGCCCCTACGCAGTATTTT,CAWSWTSTAPTQYF
TRBV7-8,TRBJ2-7,NA,TRBD1,TGTGCCAGCAGCTTATCCGGGACAGAGAACTACGAGCAGTACTTC,CASSLSGTENYEQYF
TRBV5-1,TRBJ2-5,NA,TRBD2,TGCGCCAGCAGCCCCGGGACTAGCGGCCCGGAGACCCAGTACTTC,CASSPGTSGPETQYF
TRBV15,TRBJ1-5,NA,NA,TGTGCCACCAGCAGTGGGGGAGGTGTATATCAGCCCCAGCATTTT,CATSSGGGVYQPQHF
TRBV6-1,TRBJ2-7,NA,NA,TGTGCCAGCAGTGAATCGGGGGGACAGGCCGCCTTCTACGAGCAGTACTTC,CASSESGGQAAFYEQYF